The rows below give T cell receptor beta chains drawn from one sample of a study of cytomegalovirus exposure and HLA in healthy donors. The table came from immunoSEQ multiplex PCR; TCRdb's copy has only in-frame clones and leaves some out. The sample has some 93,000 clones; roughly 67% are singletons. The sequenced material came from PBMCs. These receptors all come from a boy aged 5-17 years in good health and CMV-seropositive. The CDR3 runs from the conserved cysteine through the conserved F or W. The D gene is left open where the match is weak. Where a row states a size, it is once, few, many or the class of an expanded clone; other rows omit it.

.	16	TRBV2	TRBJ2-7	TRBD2	CATQLGTSGYIYEQYF	TGTGCCACTCAATTGGGTACTAGCGGGTATATATACGAGCAGTACTTC
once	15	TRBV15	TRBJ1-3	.	CATSRPTGSTLTIYF	TGTGCCACCAGCAGACCCACAGGGTCTACCCTCACCATATATTTT
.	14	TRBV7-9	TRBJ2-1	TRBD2	CASSFTLADNEQFF	TGTGCCAGCAGCTTTACTCTAGCGGACAATGAGCAGTTCTTC
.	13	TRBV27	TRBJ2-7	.	CASSPGVGAEQYF	TGTGCCAGCAGTCCCGGTGTAGGGGCCGAGCAGTACTTC
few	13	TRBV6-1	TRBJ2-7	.	CASSPGFAYEQYF	TGTGCCAGCAGCCCCGGTTTTGCCTACGAGCAGTACTTC
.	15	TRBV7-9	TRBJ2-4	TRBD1	CASSPGQLAKNIQYF	TGTGCCAGCAGCCCGGGACAGCTAGCCAAAAACATTCAGTACTTC
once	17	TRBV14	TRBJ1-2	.	CASSQAAGAPSGYGYTF	TGTGCCAGCAGCCAAGCGGCAGGGGCCCCGTCAGGGTATGGCTACACCTTC
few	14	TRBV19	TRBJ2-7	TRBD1	CASRFGTGSYEQYF	TGTGCCAGTAGATTCGGGACAGGCTCCTACGAGCAGTACTTC
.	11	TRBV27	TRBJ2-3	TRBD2	CALAGVDTQYF	TGTGCCTTGGCGGGAGTAGATACGCAGTATTTT
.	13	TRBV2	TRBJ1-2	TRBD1	CASSGTGFYGYTF	TGTGCCAGCAGCGGGACAGGGTTTTATGGCTACACCTTC
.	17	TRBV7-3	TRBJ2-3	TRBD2	CASSPTSGRVLTDTQYF	TGTGCCAGCAGCCCGACTAGCGGGAGAGTATTAACAGATACGCAGTATTTT
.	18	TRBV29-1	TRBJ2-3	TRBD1	CSVEDWGNRGAMLNTQYF	TGCAGCGTTGAAGACTGGGGCAACAGGGGGGCTATGTTAAATACGCAGTATTTT
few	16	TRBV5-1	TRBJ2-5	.	CASSLVGGKYQETQYF	TGCGCCAGCAGCTTGGTGGGGGGAAAGTACCAAGAGACCCAGTACTTC
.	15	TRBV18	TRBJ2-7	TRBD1	CASSPTGSQGYEQYF	TGTGCCAGCTCCCCGACAGGGTCCCAAGGCTACGAGCAGTACTTC
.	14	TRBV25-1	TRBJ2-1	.	CASRIPGHNNEQFF	TGTGCCAGCAGAATTCCGGGACACAACAATGAGCAGTTCTTC
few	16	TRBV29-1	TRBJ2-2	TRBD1	CSVRRQGRANTGELFF	TGCAGCGTCCGTAGACAGGGGCGGGCGAACACCGGGGAGCTGTTTTTT
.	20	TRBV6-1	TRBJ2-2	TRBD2	CASSVSETGTSDWNTGELFF	TGTGCCAGCAGTGTCTCAGAGACCGGGACTAGCGACTGGAACACCGGGGAGCTGTTTTTT
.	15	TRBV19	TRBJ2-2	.	CASSIVIGNTGELFF	TGTGCCAGTAGTATAGTAATCGGGAACACCGGGGAGCTGTTTTTT
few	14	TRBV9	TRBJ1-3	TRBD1	CASSGQGGGNTIYF	TGTGCCAGCAGCGGACAGGGGGGTGGAAACACCATATATTTT
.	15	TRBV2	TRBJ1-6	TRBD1	CASSVLDRTNSPLHF	TGTGCCAGCAGTGTTTTGGACAGGACAAATTCACCCCTCCACTTT
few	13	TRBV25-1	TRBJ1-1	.	CASSEGRGTEAFF	TGTGCCAGCAGTGAGGGGAGGGGCACTGAAGCTTTCTTT
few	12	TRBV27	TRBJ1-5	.	CASSPRNQPQHF	TGTGCCAGCAGTCCTCGCAATCAGCCCCAGCATTTT
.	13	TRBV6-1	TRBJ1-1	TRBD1	CASRPDRGVEAFF	TGTGCCAGCAGACCGGACAGGGGGGTTGAAGCTTTCTTT
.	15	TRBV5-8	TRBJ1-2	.	CASSLEWTEVYGYTF	TGTGCCAGCAGCTTGGAATGGACAGAAGTATATGGCTACACCTTC
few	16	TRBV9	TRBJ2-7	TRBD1	CASSVRTGTGFDEQYF	TGTGCCAGCAGCGTACGGACCGGGACAGGGTTCGACGAGCAGTACTTC
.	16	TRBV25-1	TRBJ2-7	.	CASSEYTGSYPYEQYF	TGTGCCAGCAGTGAATATACAGGGAGCTACCCCTACGAGCAGTACTTC
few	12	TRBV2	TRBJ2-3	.	CASSLALDTQYF	TGTGCCAGCAGTCTAGCGTTAGATACGCAGTATTTT
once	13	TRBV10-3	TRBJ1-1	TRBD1	CAISENIQGAAFF	TGTGCCATCAGTGAGAACATACAGGGGGCGGCTTTCTTT
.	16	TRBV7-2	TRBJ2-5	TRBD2	CASSLVGTSGQETQYF	TGTGCCAGCAGCTTAGTAGGGACTAGCGGGCAAGAGACCCAGTACTTC
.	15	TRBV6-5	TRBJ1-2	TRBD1	CASSQTGAPNYGYTF	TGTGCCAGCAGTCAGACAGGGGCACCTAACTATGGCTACACCTTC
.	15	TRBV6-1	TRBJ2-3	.	CASSEGGLRSDTQYF	TGTGCCAGCAGTGAAGGCGGATTGCGGTCCGATACGCAGTATTTT
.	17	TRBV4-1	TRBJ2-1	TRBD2	CASSHLRGTSGDNEQFF	TGCGCCAGCAGCCACCTTCGAGGGACTAGCGGGGACAATGAGCAGTTCTTC
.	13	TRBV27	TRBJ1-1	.	CASSNRANTEAFF	TGTGCCAGCAGTAACAGGGCGAACACTGAAGCTTTCTTT
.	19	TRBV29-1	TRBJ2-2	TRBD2	CSVESRLGLAGEGTGELFF	TGCAGCGTTGAATCGCGGCTGGGACTAGCGGGAGAGGGCACCGGGGAGCTGTTTTTT
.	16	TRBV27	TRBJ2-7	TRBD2	CASSSSFAGGVYEQYF	TGTGCCAGCAGTTCCTCCTTTGCGGGAGGAGTATACGAGCAGTACTTC
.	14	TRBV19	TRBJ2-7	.	CASSFIPGTYEQYF	TGTGCCAGTAGTTTTATTCCGGGAACCTACGAGCAGTACTTC
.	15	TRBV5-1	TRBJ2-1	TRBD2	CASSSGLAGVNEQFF	TGCGCCAGCAGCTCTGGACTAGCGGGGGTAAATGAGCAGTTCTTC
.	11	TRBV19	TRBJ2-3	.	CASRTLDTQYF	TGTGCCAGTAGGACATTAGATACGCAGTATTTT
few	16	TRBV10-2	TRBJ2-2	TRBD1	CASSEPDRGSGGELFF	TGCGCCAGCAGTGAGCCTGACAGGGGAAGCGGCGGGGAGCTGTTTTTT
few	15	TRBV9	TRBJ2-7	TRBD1	CASSVGQGKGYEQYF	TGTGCCAGCAGCGTAGGACAGGGTAAAGGCTACGAGCAGTACTTC